The clone carrying this TCR beta chain was recorded once. Sequencing used immunoSEQ multiplex PCR; TCRdb keeps in-frame clones, though not all of them. Seen here are roughly 190,000 clones, about 80% observed once, and the top ten hold around 8%. The source of the sample is a study of blood T cell repertoires in COVID-19. The receptor was isolated from a woman in her sixties with COVID-19, enrolled during active disease. Sample: peripheral blood.

Here the CDR3 DNA reads TGTGCCACCAGCAGAGATCTGCGGGATGAGCAGTTCTTC. Its translation: CATSRDLRDEQFF. The chain has TRBV15 and TRBJ2-1; TRBD2 might be the D (5 bases). Trimming pared 0 bases from V and 8 bases from J, leaving 8 bases between. The CDR3 covers 13 residues. Germline V gene lookup returns CDR1 LNHNV and CDR2 YYDKDF (reference sequence).